These T cell receptor beta chains were read from a single sample in a study of blood T cell repertoires in COVID-19. Method: immunoSEQ multiplex PCR; TCRdb's copy keeps in-frame clones and lacks some. Of about 340,000 clones listed, 83% are singletons. The source material was peripheral blood. All receptors derive from a man aged 25-45 years with active or convalescent COVID-19. Both conserved end residues are part of each CDR3. Fields, in order: D gene, J gene, V gene, clone size, CDR3 protein, CDR3 DNA. D genes are given only for firm matches. Clone size appears in some rows only: once, few, many, or a class for an expanded clone.

TRBD1 | TRBJ1-2 | TRBV11-2 | - | CASSPGQGVPYGYTF | TGTGCCAGCAGCCCGGGACAGGGGGTCCCCTATGGCTACACCTTC
TRBD1 | TRBJ1-2 | TRBV7-2 | - | CASSLRGTGISTGYGYTF | TGTGCCAGCAGCCTACGGGGGACAGGGATTAGTACGGGCTATGGCTACACCTTC
TRBD1 | TRBJ2-5 | TRBV11-1 | - | CASKRDSQETQYF | TGTGCCAGCAAACGGGACAGCCAAGAGACCCAGTACTTC
TRBD1 | TRBJ1-4 | TRBV7-9 | - | CASSQGGSSPNEKLFF | TGTGCCAGCAGCCAAGGGGGCTCAAGCCCTAATGAAAAACTGTTTTTT
- | TRBJ1-1 | TRBV7-9 | few | CASRPRFLLAAEAFF | TGTGCCAGCAGGCCGCGGTTTTTACTAGCGGCTGAAGCTTTCTTT
- | TRBJ1-5 | TRBV7-2 | - | CASSFSENQPQHF | TGTGCCAGCAGCTTTTCGGAGAATCAGCCCCAGCATTTT
- | TRBJ2-7 | TRBV29-1 | once | CSGQVNYEQYF | TGCAGCGGCCAGGTTAACTACGAGCAGTACTTC
TRBD1 | TRBJ2-5 | TRBV19 | - | CAHRPGTGFQETQYF | TGTGCCCATCGTCCCGGGACAGGGTTCCAAGAGACCCAGTACTTC
- | TRBJ1-4 | TRBV28 | few | CASRDSGRIEKLFF | TGTGCCAGCAGGGACTCAGGGAGGATTGAAAAACTGTTTTTT
TRBD2 | TRBJ2-1 | TRBV6-5 | - | CASSTSGLHEQFF | TGTGCCAGCAGTACTAGCGGGTTACATGAGCAGTTCTTC
TRBD2 | TRBJ2-7 | TRBV5-4 | - | CASSPGTSGSLEQYF | TGTGCCAGCAGCCCCGGGACTAGCGGGAGTCTCGAGCAGTACTTC
TRBD1 | TRBJ2-2 | TRBV9 | - | CASSVETGATGELFF | TGTGCCAGCAGCGTAGAGACAGGGGCCACCGGGGAGCTGTTTTTT
TRBD1 | TRBJ2-7 | TRBV5-1 | - | CASSPSGQGYYEQYF | TGCGCCAGCAGCCCCTCGGGACAGGGCTACTACGAGCAGTACTTC
- | TRBJ1-4 | TRBV6-6 | few | CASFPAGRGDLRLFF | TGTGCCAGCTTCCCTGCAGGGCGCGGTGACCTAAGACTGTTTTTT